This record looks at one T cell receptor (beta chain) sequence and its context. What this receptor recognizes is not known. No base quality values were provided; no much bigger clone lies one nucleotide off. This record belongs to a study of blood T cell repertoires in COVID-19 (dated by TCRdb to the early 2020s). For context, the study as a whole: Samples covering the acute and convalescent phases of COVID-19 were provided by collaborators in the United States, Italy and Spain. The prospective study material was composed of cDNA or gDNA derived from T cells, B-cell-depleted T cells, or PBMCs. The dataset comprised deeply sampled blood TCRbeta repertoires from subjects exposed to, actively infected with, or recovered from COVID-19. A freely available public database, intended as a resource for researchers studying the immune response to SARS-CoV-2, is where the repertoires were released. The samples were drawn from the first 160 participants of the ongoing ImmuneRACE study and from 1,254 subjects provided by 6 global collaborators. Sample metadata almost always included a de-identified subject ID, COVID-19 status, age in years and sex. Where HLA class I and class II types were available, the types were taken from metadata supplied by the sample provider, not from assay-based typing. The paper's findings and limits, for the study overall: Clinical and demographic metadata were provided uncurated, with the amount varying by source and participant.

In the prospective study, participants were roughly 18 to 95 years old, resided in about two dozen geographic areas of the United States, and were enrolled through a virtual design. In the prospective study, cohorts were assigned on the basis of participant-reported clinical history obtained from a screening survey and a study questionnaire. Recovered participants in ImmuneRACE Cohort 3 were defined as having two consecutive negative NP/OP PCR tests, clearance from a healthcare professional, or resolution of symptoms. Each participant in the prospective study had whole blood, serum and a nasopharyngeal or oropharyngeal swab collected by mobile phlebotomists. Prospective study participants could optionally give additional blood draws and questionnaires over an approximately 2-month period. Before DNA extraction, blood samples from the prospective study were shipped at room temperature or frozen.

Ends trimmed: V by 2 bases, J by 0 bases; bases unmatched to a gene: 9. The CDR1 and CDR2 encoded by the germline V gene are MDHEN and SYDVKM. Counted from cysteine to phenylalanine, this CDR3 has 17 amino acids. Only the CDR3 region is kept as DNA, spanning 51 bases read in frame from base 1. The immunoSEQ Assay, a bias-controlled multiplex PCR, was used to amplify TCRbeta CDR3 regions from genomic DNA. From the authors' description of their analysis: Nucleated cell counts per sample were estimated from amplification of reference gene primers within the assay. To quantify the absolute abundance of each unique TCRbeta CDR3 rearrangement, sequence reads were collapsed and filtered. For each sample, productive Simpson clonality was calculated as the square root of Simpson's diversity index over productive rearrangements. Drawn from immuneACCESS, this table holds only the in-frame rearrangements with V and J called that TCRdb kept. Clones are partly lost; checked studies trace under half to an unresolved V gene and leave the rest unexplained. For V, J and clone size, that table is used; D and trimming come from the DNA. The sample table contains roughly 500,000 clones; only one count was recorded for approximately 90% of them. The ten largest clones capture over 1.5% of the sample.

The material sequenced was PBMCs or T cells enriched from blood (not recorded which). This clonotype was obtained from a woman aged 40 to 50 who had recovered from COVID-19. The chain is encoded by TRBV28 joined to TRBJ2-7; TRBD2 aligns with 8 central bases. The sequenced DNA: TGTGCCAGCAGTTTAAAGTCTGCGGGAGGCCACTCCTACGAGCAGTACTTC. The encoded protein is CASSLKSAGGHSYEQYF.